The rows below give T cell receptor beta chains drawn from one sample of a study of human T cells and chemical hapten exposure. TCRdb recomputed calls from the RACE reads with MiXCR, one row per CDR3 protein. The sample holds around 360,000 distinct CDR3 sequences, under 6.5% seen once. The source was whole blood, collected in connection with sensitization to the hapten diphenylcyclopropenone (DPC). Every receptor here comes from a woman aged 18 to 35 with alopecia areata. Some clones in this sample may be carry-over from other donors' samples. The CDR3 runs from the conserved cysteine through the conserved F or W. The D gene is left open where the match is weak. The size field is filled for only some rows; it gives once, few, many or a size class.

cdr3_aa cdr3_nt clone_size j_call d_call v_call
CASKPGGGYEQYF TGTGCCAGCAAACCAGGGGGGGGCTACGAGCAGTACTTC . TRBJ2-7 . TRBV28
CASNPGITEAFF TGTGCCAGCAACCCGGGGATCACTGAAGCTTTCTTT many TRBJ1-1 . TRBV7-9
CASSEQGGNSPLHF TGTGCCAGCAGTGAACAGGGGGGAAATTCACCCCTCCACTTT many TRBJ1-6 TRBD1 TRBV2
CSAMRQPSNYGYTF TGCAGTGCTATGAGACAACCGTCTAACTATGGCTACACCTTC many TRBJ1-2 . TRBV20-1
CAISESYRELFF TGTGCCATCAGTGAGTCCTACCGGGAGCTGTTTTTT . TRBJ2-2 . TRBV10-3
CASSSIPASYNEQFF TGTGCCAGCAGCTCCATCCCAGCCTCCTACAATGAGCAGTTCTTC few TRBJ2-1 . TRBV11-2
CASSHVAGGSTDTQYF TGTGCCAGCAGCCATGTAGCGGGGGGCAGCACAGATACGCAGTATTTT . TRBJ2-3 TRBD2 TRBV3-1
CASSLRLAGGEDTQYF TGCGCCAGCAGCCTACGACTAGCGGGGGGCGAAGATACGCAGTATTTT few TRBJ2-3 TRBD2 TRBV4-1
CASSQTAGGPHEQFF TGTGCCAGCAGCCAGACGGCGGGGGGGCCCCATGAGCAGTTCTTC few TRBJ2-1 TRBD2 TRBV7-2
CASSLRQIQETQYF TGTGCCAGCAGCCTAAGGCAGATTCAAGAGACCCAGTACTTC few TRBJ2-5 . TRBV7-2
CSVEGERGQISSGYTF TGCAGCGTTGAAGGGGAACGGGGACAGATCAGCTCTGGCTACACCTTC many TRBJ1-2 TRBD1 TRBV29-1
CASSSGTANTEAFF TGCGCCAGCAGCTCCGGGACAGCGAACACTGAAGCTTTCTTT many TRBJ1-1 TRBD1 TRBV5-1
CASSPRQGAQGYTF TGTGCCAGCAGCCCCAGACAGGGGGCGCAAGGCTACACCTTC many TRBJ1-2 TRBD1 TRBV7-2
CASSQISGGADTQYF TGCGCCAGCAGCCAGATTAGCGGGGGGGCCGATACGCAGTATTTT many TRBJ2-3 TRBD2 TRBV4-3
CATSRDLTGYEQYF TGTGCCACCAGCAGAGATTTAACGGGATATGAGCAGTACTTC . TRBJ2-7 . TRBV15
CASSLGIQETQYF TGCGCCAGCAGCTTGGGGATACAAGAGACCCAGTACTTC many TRBJ2-5 . TRBV5-1
CASSLPVNPTEAFF TGTGCCAGCAGCTTACCCGTGAACCCCACTGAAGCTTTCTTT many TRBJ1-1 . TRBV7-2
CASSQGTLNDGYTF TGCGCCAGCAGCCAAGGAACCCTAAACGATGGCTACACCTTC . TRBJ1-2 . TRBV4-3
CASSLWTLFRSVGGANQPQHF TGCGCCAGCAGCTTATGGACTCTCTTTAGGTCCGTTGGGGGTGCCAATCAGCCCCAGCATTTT many TRBJ1-5 . TRBV5-1
CSARADRADSPLHF TGCAGTGCTAGAGCGGACAGGGCGGATTCACCCCTCCACTTT many TRBJ1-6 TRBD1 TRBV20-1
CASSQDLDRGQFF TGTGCCAGCAGCCAAGATCTAGACAGGGGGCAGTTCTTC many TRBJ2-1 TRBD1 TRBV3-1
CASSRDREVIEQFF TGTGCCAGCAGCCGGGACAGGGAGGTAATTGAGCAGTTCTTC . TRBJ2-1 TRBD1 TRBV6-2/TRBV6-3
CASSARIAGRSTDTQYF TGTGCCAGCAGCGCGCGAATAGCGGGGCGTAGCACAGATACGCAGTATTTT few TRBJ2-3 TRBD2 TRBV5-4